These T cell receptor beta chains were read from a single sample in a study of post-analysis software for immune sequencing data. TCRdb re-called the PCR reads through MiXCR, storing one row per CDR3 protein. This sample has hundreds of thousands of distinct CDR3 sequences; roughly 58% occur once, and the top ten carry approximately 4.4%. The sequenced sample consisted of blood. These receptors originate from a girl aged 5 to 17 with multiple sclerosis. Both conserved end residues are part of each CDR3. D genes are given only for firm matches. Where a row states a size, it is once, few, many or the class of an expanded clone; other rows omit it.

J | size | D | V | DNA | CDR3
TRBJ2-1 | few | - | TRBV6-6 | TGTGCCAGCAGTTACTCCGGAACAGTTTACAATGAGCAGTTCTTC | CASSYSGTVYNEQFF
TRBJ2-7 | - | TRBD2 | TRBV20-1 | TGCAGTGCTACGCCCCTTCGGGGCGGGAGTTCCTACGAGCAGTACTTC | CSATPLRGGSSYEQYF
TRBJ1-5 | - | TRBD1 | TRBV29-1 | TGCAGCGTTGCCACGACAGGGAGATATCAGCCCCAGCATTTT | CSVATTGRYQPQHF
TRBJ1-1 | - | - | TRBV5-1 | TGCGCCAGCAGCCCGGGTAGTAGCACTGAAGCTTTCTTT | CASSPGSSTEAFF
TRBJ1-2 | - | - | TRBV7-3 | TGTGCCAGCAGCTTAGTAGCAGGGGCAAGTGGCTACACCTTC | CASSLVAGASGYTF
TRBJ2-7 | - | - | TRBV2 | TGTGCCAGCAGCTACACACAAACCTACGAGCAGTACTTC | CASSYTQTYEQYF
TRBJ2-7 | - | - | TRBV29-1 | TGCAGCGTTGAAGATCTCACAGGCTACGAGCAGTACTTC | CSVEDLTGYEQYF
TRBJ1-4 | - | TRBD1 | TRBV7-2 | TGTGCCAGCAGCTGGAGGGACAGCCCTAATGAAAAACTGTTTTTT | CASSWRDSPNEKLFF
TRBJ2-1 | - | - | TRBV9 | TGTGCCAGCAGCATAGGCTACAATGAGCAGTTCTTC | CASSIGYNEQFF
TRBJ2-1 | - | TRBD2 | TRBV6-4 | TGTGCCAGCAGTATGACTAGCGGGAGCAATGAGCAGTTCTTC | CASSMTSGSNEQFF
TRBJ1-2 | - | - | TRBV18 | TGTGCCAGCTCATCTAAGGCAGACTCCTATGGCTACACCTTC | CASSSKADSYGYTF
TRBJ2-5 | - | - | TRBV23-1 | TGCGCTAGCAGTCAGGGTGGGACCAACCGGGGCCAAGAGACCCAGTACTTC | CASSQGGTNRGQETQYF
TRBJ2-5 | few | TRBD2 | TRBV20-1 | TGCAGTGCCACCCGACTAGCGGGAGGCCCCGGGGAGACCCAGTACTTC | CSATRLAGGPGETQYF
TRBJ2-4 | - | - | TRBV4-1 | TGCGCCAGCAGCCAAAAACCGGGACCTTTAGCCAAAAACATTCAGTACTTC | CASSQKPGPLAKNIQYF
TRBJ2-7 | - | - | TRBV10-2 | TGCGCCAGCATGGTGAGAGGGATGGACTACGAGCAGTACTTC | CASMVRGMDYEQYF
TRBJ1-2 | - | - | TRBV29-1 | TGCAGCGCCTCCTCGGGGGGCGGGGACTATGGCTACACCTTC | CSASSGGGDYGYTF
TRBJ2-6 | - | - | TRBV7-9 | TGTGCCAGCAGCTTAGTCATTCGTGGGGCCAACGTCCTGACTTTC | CASSLVIRGANVLTF
TRBJ2-7 | - | - | TRBV20-1 | TGCAGTGCTTCAACCAGAGAGGGGACACCCTCCCGCGAGCAGTACTTC | CSASTREGTPSREQYF
TRBJ2-1 | - | - | TRBV5-1 | TGCGCCAGCAGCTCGGAAACCAGGGGTGAGCAGTTCTTC | CASSSETRGEQFF
TRBJ2-7 | - | TRBD1 | TRBV5-1 | TGCGCCAGCAGACACACTGGACAGGGCGTCTACGAGCAGTACTTC | CASRHTGQGVYEQYF
TRBJ2-5 | - | TRBD2 | TRBV4-1 | TGCGCCAGCAGCCCAGCGGGAGGACAAGAGACCCAGTACTTC | CASSPAGGQETQYF
TRBJ2-7 | few | TRBD1 | TRBV12-3/TRBV12-4 | TGTGCCAGCAGTTTAGCGGGACAGGGTATGGAGCAGTACTTC | CASSLAGQGMEQYF
TRBJ2-1 | - | TRBD1 | TRBV10-3 | TGTGCCATCAGTGGGGGACAGGGGAATGAGCAGTTCTTC | CAISGGQGNEQFF
TRBJ1-2 | - | - | TRBV30 | TGTGCCTGGAGTGTAATGGCAGACTATGGCTACACCTTC | CAWSVMADYGYTF
TRBJ1-6 | - | TRBD1 | TRBV20-1 | TGCAGTGCCCAACTCAACATACTAGACAGGGGTTCACCCCTCCACTTT | CSAQLNILDRGSPLHF
TRBJ2-1 | - | - | TRBV20-1 | TGCAGTGCTAGAGACCGCATAAAGGGCCCCTACAATGAGCAGTTCTTC | CSARDRIKGPYNEQFF
TRBJ1-2 | few | - | TRBV20-1 | TGCAGTGCTCAATCCCCAACCCAGTATGGCTACACCTTC | CSAQSPTQYGYTF
TRBJ2-7 | - | - | TRBV20-1 | TGCAGTGCTAGCGGGGTCGGCGAGCAGTACTTC | CSASGVGEQYF
TRBJ2-7 | few | TRBD2 | TRBV20-1 | TGCAGTGCTAGAGAAAGGAGCGGGAGTGGCTACGAGCAGTACTTC | CSARERSGSGYEQYF
TRBJ2-1 | - | - | TRBV5-1 | TGCGCCAGCACGGGCCACTACAATGAGCAGTTCTTC | CASTGHYNEQFF
TRBJ2-3 | - | - | TRBV18 | TGTGCCAGCTCACCCACGACAGATACGCGGTATTTT | CASSPTTDTRYF
TRBJ2-6 | few | - | TRBV6-6 | TGTGCCAGCACCGAACCGGGGTGGGGGGCCAACGTCCTGACTTTC | CASTEPGWGANVLTF